This T cell receptor (beta chain) was obtained from a study of regulatory dendritic cells for organ transplantation. General study points: Considerable individual heterogeneity was seen in alloreactive memory CD8+ T cells.

Allogeneic regulatory or mature dendritic cells were co-cultured for roughly five days with CFSE-labeled sorted T cells at 1:10. The CDR3 has 13 residues. The V gene's germline CDR1 is SGHRS and CDR2 YFSETQ. The V end lost 4 bases, the J end lost 6 bases, and 10 bases lay between the germline ends. Concerning this clone itself: Its specificity is unknown.

This table comes from immunoSEQ multiplex PCR, and its TCRdb copy is limited to in-frame clones, with some not included. The sample carries approximately 12,000 clones, 60% to 80% recorded once. The chain couples TRBV5-1 to TRBJ2-2; the D gene is possibly TRBD1 (6 bases). The origin of this receptor is a human donor in good health. Material for sequencing was naive CD4+ T cells from blood cultured with regulatory dendritic cells. Subset here: CD45RA+ naive T cells. This CDR3 is CASSGGPPGELFF. In nucleotides, the CDR3 is TGCGCCAGCAGCGGGGGCCCCCCCGGGGAGCTGTTTTTT.